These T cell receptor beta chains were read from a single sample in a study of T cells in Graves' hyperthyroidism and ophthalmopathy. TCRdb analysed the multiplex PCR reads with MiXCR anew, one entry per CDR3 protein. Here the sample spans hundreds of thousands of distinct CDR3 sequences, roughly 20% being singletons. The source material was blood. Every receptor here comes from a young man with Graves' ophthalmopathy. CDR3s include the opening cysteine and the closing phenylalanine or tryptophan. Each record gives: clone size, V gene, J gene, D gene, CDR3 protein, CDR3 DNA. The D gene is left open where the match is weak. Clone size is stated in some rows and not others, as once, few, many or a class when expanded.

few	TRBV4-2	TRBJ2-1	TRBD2	CASSQPLAGEVEQFF	TGTGCCAGCAGCCAGCCACTAGCGGGAGAGGTTGAGCAGTTCTTC
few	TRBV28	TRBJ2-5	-	CASSVLGTQYF	TGTGCCAGCAGTGTTCTCGGGACCCAGTACTTC
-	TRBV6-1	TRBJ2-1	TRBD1	CASSEFKMGTGGYNEQFF	TGTGCCAGCAGTGAATTTAAAATGGGGACAGGGGGCTACAATGAGCAGTTCTTC
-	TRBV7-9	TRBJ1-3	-	CASSLRGIVGGNTIYF	TGTGCCAGCAGCTTGCGGGGGATTGTAGGAGGAAACACCATATATTTT
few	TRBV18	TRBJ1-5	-	CASSPGSGSQPQHF	TGTGCCAGCTCACCGGGCAGCGGGAGTCAGCCCCAGCATTTT
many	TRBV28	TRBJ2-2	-	CASSLGKVTGELFF	TGTGCCAGCAGTTTAGGGAAAGTCACCGGGGAGCTGTTTTTT
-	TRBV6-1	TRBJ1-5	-	CASSPRRSNQPQHF	TGTGCCAGCAGTCCAAGGAGGAGCAATCAGCCCCAGCATTTT
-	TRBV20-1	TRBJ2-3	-	CSAKVYHTDTQYF	TGCAGTGCTAAGGTCTATCACACAGATACGCAGTATTTT
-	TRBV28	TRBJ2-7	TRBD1	CASRPRGQGHEQYF	TGTGCCAGCAGGCCACGAGGACAGGGCCACGAGCAGTACTTC
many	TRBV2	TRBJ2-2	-	CASEGSANTGELFF	TGTGCCAGCGAAGGCTCCGCGAACACCGGGGAGCTGTTTTTT
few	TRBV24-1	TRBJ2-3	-	CATSDRGRNPDTQYF	TGTGCCACCAGTGACCGGGGGCGCAACCCAGATACGCAGTATTTT
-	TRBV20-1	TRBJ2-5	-	CSAISGRETQYF	TGCAGTGCCATTAGCGGACGAGAGACCCAGTACTTC
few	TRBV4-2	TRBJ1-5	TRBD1	CASSQTYRGDDQPQHF	TGTGCCAGCAGCCAAACCTACAGGGGGGACGATCAGCCCCAGCATTTT
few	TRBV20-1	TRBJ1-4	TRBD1	CSALRQGREKLFF	TGCAGTGCTTTAAGACAGGGTCGGGAAAAACTGTTTTTT
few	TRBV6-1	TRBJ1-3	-	CASSPRPYPGNTIYF	TGTGCCAGCAGCCCCCGACCCTACCCTGGAAACACCATATATTTT
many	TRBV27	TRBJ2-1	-	CASSRSPTRSSEQFF	TGTGCCAGCAGTAGATCTCCAACTAGGTCTAGTGAGCAGTTCTTC
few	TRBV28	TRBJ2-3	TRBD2	CASSLILAGTDTQYF	TGTGCCAGCAGTTTAATACTAGCGGGAACAGATACGCAGTATTTT
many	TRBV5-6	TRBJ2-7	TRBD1	CASSLALGTGHYEQYF	TGTGCCAGCAGCTTGGCTCTTGGGACAGGACACTACGAGCAGTACTTC
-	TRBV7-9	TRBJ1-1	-	CASSEKTGNTEAFF	TGTGCCAGCAGCGAAAAGACAGGGAACACTGAAGCTTTCTTT
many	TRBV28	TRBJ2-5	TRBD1	CASSPRRRTGGETQYF	TGTGCCAGCAGTCCCCGCCGTCGGACAGGGGGAGAGACCCAGTACTTC
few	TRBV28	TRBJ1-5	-	CASTPPHREHQHF	TGTGCCAGCACACCCCCCCACAGGGAGCACCAGCATTTT
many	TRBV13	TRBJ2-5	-	CASSFPGGQETQYF	TGTGCCAGCAGCTTCCCAGGGGGGCAAGAGACCCAGTACTTC
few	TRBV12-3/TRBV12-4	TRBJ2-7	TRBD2	CASSLGGGRAAYEQYF	TGTGCCAGCAGTTTAGGGGGCGGGAGGGCGGCGTACGAGCAGTACTTC
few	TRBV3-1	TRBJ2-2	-	CASSQLRGGELFF	TGTGCCAGCAGCCAACTAAGAGGCGGGGAGCTGTTTTTT
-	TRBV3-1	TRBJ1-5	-	CASSELQPQHF	TGTGCCAGCAGTGAACTCCAGCCCCAGCATTTT
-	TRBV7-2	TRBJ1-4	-	CASSADGGTNEKLFF	TGTGCCAGCAGCGCCGACGGGGGCACAAATGAAAAACTGTTTTTT
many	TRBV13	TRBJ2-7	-	CASSLTRTEQYF	TGTGCCAGCAGTTTAACCCGTACTGAGCAGTACTTC
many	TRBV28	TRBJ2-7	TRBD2	CASSSHGGTSGSLYEQYF	TGTGCCAGCAGTTCCCATGGTGGGACTAGCGGGAGCCTCTACGAGCAGTACTTC
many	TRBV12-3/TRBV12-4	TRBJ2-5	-	CASSYRAGWRETQYF	TGTGCCAGCAGCTACAGGGCAGGTTGGCGAGAGACCCAGTACTTC
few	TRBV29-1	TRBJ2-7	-	CSVTRASSYEQYF	TGCAGCGTAACTCGGGCTAGCTCCTACGAGCAGTACTTC
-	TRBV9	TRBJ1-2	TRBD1	CASSPQAGGFDGYTF	TGTGCCAGCAGCCCACAAGCAGGGGGGTTCGATGGCTACACCTTC
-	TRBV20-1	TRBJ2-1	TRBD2	CSAGDLAGGPSEQFF	TGCAGTGCTGGAGATCTAGCGGGAGGGCCAAGTGAGCAGTTCTTC
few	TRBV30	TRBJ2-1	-	CAWSGYGGEQFF	TGTGCCTGGAGTGGCTATGGCGGCGAGCAGTTCTTC
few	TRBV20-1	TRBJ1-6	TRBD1	CSARDPPGGNSPLHF	TGCAGTGCTAGAGATCCCCCAGGGGGAAATTCACCCCTCCACTTT
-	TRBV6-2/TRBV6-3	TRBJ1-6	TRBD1	CASSRYRDRGSNNSPLHF	TGTGCCAGCAGCCGTTACCGGGACAGGGGATCAAATAATTCACCCCTCCACTTT
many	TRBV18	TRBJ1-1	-	CASSTGSPMNTEAFF	TGTGCCAGCTCAACAGGGTCACCCATGAACACTGAAGCTTTCTTT
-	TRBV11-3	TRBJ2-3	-	CASSYKRREVTDTQYF	TGTGCCAGCAGCTACAAGCGGAGGGAGGTGACAGATACGCAGTATTTT
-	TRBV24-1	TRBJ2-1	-	CATSDKRYSYNEQFF	TGTGCCACCAGTGATAAGAGATACTCCTACAATGAGCAGTTCTTC
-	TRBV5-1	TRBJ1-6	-	CASSLGQRNSPLHF	TGCGCCAGCAGCTTGGGGCAGAGAAATTCACCCCTCCACTTT
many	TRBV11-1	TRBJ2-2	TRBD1	CASTLSTGYAGELFF	TGTGCCAGCACCCTTTCGACAGGGTACGCCGGGGAGCTGTTTTTT
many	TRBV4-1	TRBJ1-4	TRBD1	CASSQDQAGGGEKLFF	TGCGCCAGCAGCCAAGATCAAGCAGGGGGCGGTGAAAAACTGTTTTTT
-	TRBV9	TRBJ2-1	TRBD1	CASSVGTGGAYNEQFF	TGTGCCAGCAGCGTAGGGACAGGGGGCGCCTACAATGAGCAGTTCTTC
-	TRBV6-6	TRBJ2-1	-	CASSYVGDTYNEQFF	TGTGCCAGCAGTTACGTTGGTGATACCTACAATGAGCAGTTCTTC
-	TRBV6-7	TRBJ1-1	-	CASKRDGGGGGNTEAFF	TGTGCCAGCAAGCGGGACGGTGGGGGTGGGGGCAACACTGAAGCTTTCTTT
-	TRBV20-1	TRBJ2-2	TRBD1	CSATGGRNTGELFF	TGCAGTGCTACAGGGGGAAGGAACACCGGGGAGCTGTTTTTT
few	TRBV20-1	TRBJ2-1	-	CSAGKTGSYNEQFF	TGCAGTGCAGGGAAGACAGGCTCCTACAATGAGCAGTTCTTC